The present T cell receptor (beta chain) was sequenced within a study of human T cells and chemical hapten exposure. Study in general: Donors were sensitized with 2% DPC on the upper inner arm.

Germline CDR1 and CDR2: SQVTM and ANQGSEA. The CDR3 runs 20 residues. The J segment lost 5 bases and the V segment lost 2 bases, leaving 24 bases of the junction unmatched. TCRdb reprocessed the RACE reads via MiXCR and lists one record per CDR3 protein. Among 85,000 to 100,000 distinct CDR3 sequences listed, 10% to 13% were seen once. Time point given: pre-sensitization, week 0. Treatment in this sample: therapeutic diphenylcyclopropenone sensitization with weekly scalp DPC. The sample in question was whole blood, obtained in connection with sensitization to the hapten diphenylcyclopropenone (DPC). This TCR was sampled from an older woman with alopecia areata. Some clones in this sample may be carry-over from other donors' samples. This chain joins TRBV29-1 and TRBJ1-5, with 7 bases that match TRBD1. In DNA, the CDR3 is TGCAGCGTTGAAAAGGAAGGTCGAGGGGGCGAAAACCTAAAGGATCAGCCCCAGCATTTT. Translation: CSVEKEGRGGENLKDQPQHF.